This is a list of T cell receptor beta chains from one sample in a study of blood T cell repertoires in COVID-19. Assay: immunoSEQ multiplex PCR; the TCRdb copy retains only in-frame clones and omits some. The repertoire holds under 65,000 clones, about 73% seen once, with approximately 14% in the top ten. Input material: peripheral blood. The receptor set was obtained from a woman in her seventies with acute or convalescent COVID-19. Each CDR3 is given with its conserved first and last residue. D genes are given only for firm matches. Part of the rows lack a size; the others show once, few, many or a class for expanded clones.

TRBJ2-2 | TRBV7-3 | NA | NA | CASSSQGRAGELFF | TGTGCCAGCAGCTCACAGGGTAGAGCCGGGGAGCTGTTTTTT
TRBJ1-2 | TRBV5-1 | few | TRBD1 | CASSLTGGGYTF | TGCGCCAGCAGCCTCACAGGGGGTGGCTACACCTTC
TRBJ2-3 | TRBV11-2 | NA | NA | CASSLNLPDTQYF | TGTGCCAGCAGCTTAAACTTACCGGATACGCAGTATTTT
TRBJ1-1 | TRBV5-1 | NA | NA | CASSLSGGNTEAFF | TGCGCCAGCAGCCTTTCCGGGGGTAACACTGAAGCTTTCTTT
TRBJ2-6 | TRBV9 | once | NA | CASSVHRGGGLSGANVLTF | TGTGCCAGCAGCGTTCACAGGGGAGGCGGCCTCTCTGGGGCCAACGTCCTGACTTTC
TRBJ2-3 | TRBV20-1 | NA | TRBD2 | CSASGLAGGDTDTQYF | TGCAGTGCTAGTGGACTAGCGGGGGGGGACACAGATACGCAGTATTTT
TRBJ2-5 | TRBV5-1 | few | NA | CASSLAPQSSGTQYF | TGCGCCAGCAGCTTGGCCCCCCAGAGTTCGGGGACCCAGTACTTC
TRBJ1-4 | TRBV9 | NA | NA | CASSVQGLHNEKLFF | TGTGCCAGCAGCGTACAGGGACTGCATAATGAAAAACTGTTTTTT
TRBJ1-3 | TRBV19 | NA | TRBD1 | CASTVTGQTGNTIYF | TGTGCCAGTACCGTAACGGGACAGACGGGAAACACCATATATTTT
TRBJ2-2 | TRBV5-1 | NA | TRBD1 | CASSLQGAHPNTGELFF | TGCGCCAGCAGCTTACAGGGGGCGCACCCAAACACCGGGGAGCTGTTTTTT
TRBJ1-2 | TRBV4-1 | NA | TRBD1 | CASSPSGTASNYGYTF | TGCGCCAGCAGCCCGTCAGGGACAGCGAGTAACTATGGCTACACCTTC
TRBJ1-4 | TRBV18 | NA | NA | CASSPRTGDEKLFF | TGTGCCAGCTCACCACGGACTGGGGATGAAAAACTGTTTTTT
TRBJ1-2 | TRBV7-9 | NA | TRBD1 | CASSSRLRDRALSYTF | TGTGCCAGCAGCTCTCGGCTCCGGGACAGGGCCCTCAGCTACACCTTC
TRBJ1-6 | TRBV5-8 | NA | NA | CASSLRTANYNSPLHF | TGTGCCAGCAGCTTGCGGACAGCCAACTATAATTCACCCCTCCACTTT
TRBJ2-1 | TRBV27 | NA | TRBD2 | CASIPRPGLAGGSSYNEQFF | TGTGCCAGCATCCCCCGGCCGGGACTAGCGGGGGGCAGCTCCTACAATGAGCAGTTCTTC
TRBJ1-2 | TRBV6-6 | NA | TRBD1 | CASREQGAVYGYTF | TGTGCCAGCAGGGAACAGGGGGCCGTCTATGGCTACACCTTC
TRBJ2-3 | TRBV5-6 | few | NA | CASSFQGWRADTQYF | TGTGCCAGCAGCTTTCAAGGGTGGAGGGCAGATACGCAGTATTTT
TRBJ2-7 | TRBV12-5 | few | TRBD1 | CASGSRQGAGEQYF | TGTGCTAGTGGTTCGCGACAGGGGGCAGGCGAGCAGTACTTC
TRBJ2-2 | TRBV19 | NA | TRBD1 | CASSVGGGTGELFF | TGTGCCAGTTCTGTAGGGGGCGGGACCGGGGAGCTGTTTTTT
TRBJ1-5 | TRBV19 | NA | TRBD1 | CASSFGQGYNQPQHF | TGTGCCAGTAGTTTTGGACAGGGTTACAATCAGCCCCAGCATTTT
TRBJ2-2 | TRBV19 | NA | NA | CASGARTNTGELFF | TGTGCCAGTGGGGCACGGACGAACACCGGGGAGCTGTTTTTT
TRBJ2-5 | TRBV4-1 | few | NA | CASSQDRGTLSETQYF | TGCGCCAGCAGCCAAGACAGGGGAACTCTTTCAGAGACCCAGTACTTC
TRBJ2-1 | TRBV7-6 | NA | TRBD2 | CASSALLAGGTNEQFF | TGTGCCAGCAGCGCCCTACTAGCGGGGGGGACCAATGAGCAGTTCTTC
TRBJ2-7 | TRBV7-3 | NA | NA | CASSLSAGDEQYF | TGTGCCAGCAGCTTATCGGCCGGGGACGAGCAGTACTTC
TRBJ1-1 | TRBV6-5 | NA | TRBD1 | CASSRQGLNTEAFF | TGTGCCAGCAGTCGACAGGGATTGAACACTGAAGCTTTCTTT
TRBJ1-1 | TRBV18 | NA | TRBD1 | CASSPPNRGEEAFF | TGTGCCAGCTCACCACCCAACAGGGGTGAGGAAGCTTTCTTT
TRBJ1-1 | TRBV4-2 | NA | NA | CASSQDRGDTEAFF | TGTGCCAGCAGCCAAGACAGGGGAGATACTGAAGCTTTCTTT
TRBJ1-4 | TRBV4-2 | many | NA | CASSQGGRSEKLFF | TGTGCCAGCAGCCAAGGGGGGCGTAGTGAAAAACTGTTTTTT
TRBJ2-7 | TRBV10-3 | many | NA | CAASSGSSTWSNEQYF | TGTGCCGCCAGCAGTGGCTCCAGCACCTGGAGCAACGAGCAGTACTTC
TRBJ1-3 | TRBV30 | NA | TRBD1 | CAWSPWDRGSGNTIYF | TGTGCCTGGAGTCCTTGGGACAGGGGCTCTGGAAACACCATATATTTT
TRBJ1-1 | TRBV10-2 | NA | NA | CASSETGNTEAFF | TGCGCCAGCAGTGAGACGGGGAACACTGAAGCTTTCTTT
TRBJ2-3 | TRBV6-5 | NA | NA | CASKIRGGTDTQYF | TGTGCCAGCAAGATCAGGGGGGGCACAGATACGCAGTATTTT
TRBJ1-2 | TRBV5-4 | NA | NA | CASSLVRGTLNYGYTF | TGTGCCAGCAGCTTGGTGAGGGGGACCTTAAACTATGGCTACACCTTC
TRBJ2-7 | TRBV7-2 | NA | NA | CASSRIRAYEQYF | TGTGCCAGCAGCCGTATTCGTGCCTACGAGCAGTACTTC
TRBJ2-3 | TRBV27 | NA | TRBD2 | CASQPLLSGGTDTQYF | TGTGCCAGCCAACCCCTCCTCTCGGGGGGTACAGATACGCAGTATTTT
TRBJ1-2 | TRBV5-4 | few | NA | CASSFLDRLNYGYTF | TGTGCCAGCAGCTTTCTAGACAGGCTAAACTATGGCTACACCTTC
TRBJ2-7 | TRBV7-2 | NA | TRBD1 | CASSRDRVMGEQYF | TGTGCCAGCAGCCGGGACAGGGTAATGGGCGAGCAGTACTTC
TRBJ1-1 | TRBV5-1 | NA | NA | CASSLGSEAFF | TGCGCCAGCAGCTTAGGGAGTGAAGCTTTCTTT
TRBJ2-5 | TRBV2 | NA | NA | CASEASGQVPETQYF | TGTGCCAGCGAAGCGTCAGGACAAGTGCCTGAGACCCAGTACTTC
TRBJ1-5 | TRBV6-5 | NA | NA | CASSLAGVGQPQHF | TGTGCCAGCAGCCTGGCGGGTGTCGGTCAGCCCCAGCATTTT
TRBJ1-4 | TRBV7-2 | NA | TRBD1 | CASSPTGANEKLFF | TGTGCCAGCAGCCCGACAGGGGCTAATGAAAAACTGTTTTTT
TRBJ1-3 | TRBV19 | NA | NA | CASLGASGNTIYF | TGTGCCAGCCTGGGGGCCTCTGGAAACACCATATATTTT
TRBJ1-2 | TRBV30 | NA | NA | CASTLGGKGVENYGYTF | TGTGCCTCCACCCTGGGGGGTAAAGGAGTTGAAAACTATGGCTACACCTTC
TRBJ1-1 | TRBV27 | NA | NA | CASSLGRGGSEAFF | TGTGCCAGCAGTTTGGGACGAGGGGGATCTGAAGCTTTCTTT
TRBJ2-4 | TRBV30 | NA | TRBD1 | CAWTRDRGVQYF | TGTGCCTGGACCCGGGACAGGGGTGTCCAGTACTTC
TRBJ1-1 | TRBV2 | NA | TRBD1 | CAAKLPTGAATEAFF | TGTGCCGCCAAATTACCTACAGGGGCGGCCACTGAAGCTTTCTTT
TRBJ1-2 | TRBV5-4 | NA | NA | CASSPPGSTGYGYTF | TGTGCCAGCAGCCCTCCAGGTTCCACAGGCTATGGCTACACCTTC
TRBJ1-2 | TRBV6-1 | NA | NA | CASSEAQVYSYGYTF | TGTGCCAGCAGTGAAGCGCAGGTATATTCCTATGGCTACACCTTC
TRBJ2-7 | TRBV6-1 | NA | NA | CASSEVSSYEQYF | TGTGCCAGCAGTGAAGTGAGCTCCTACGAGCAGTACTTC
TRBJ1-1 | TRBV7-3 | many | TRBD1 | CASSSGTGREAFF | TGTGCCAGCAGCTCCGGGACAGGGAGGGAAGCTTTCTTT
TRBJ1-5 | TRBV6-6 | NA | NA | CASSPQLTGTRGQPQHF | TGTGCCAGCAGTCCCCAATTAACCGGGACCAGGGGACAGCCCCAGCATTTT